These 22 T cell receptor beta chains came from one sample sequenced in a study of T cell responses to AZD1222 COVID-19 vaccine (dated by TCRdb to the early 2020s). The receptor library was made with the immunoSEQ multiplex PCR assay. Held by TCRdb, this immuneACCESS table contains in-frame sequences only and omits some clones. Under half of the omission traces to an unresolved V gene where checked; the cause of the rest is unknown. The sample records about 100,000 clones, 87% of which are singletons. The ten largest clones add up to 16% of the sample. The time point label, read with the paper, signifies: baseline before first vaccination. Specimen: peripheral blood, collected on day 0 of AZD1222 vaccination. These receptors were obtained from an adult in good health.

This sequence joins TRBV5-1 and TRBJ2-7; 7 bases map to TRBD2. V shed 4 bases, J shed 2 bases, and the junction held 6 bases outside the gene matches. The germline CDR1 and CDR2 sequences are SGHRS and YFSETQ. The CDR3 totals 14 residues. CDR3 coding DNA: TGCGCCAGCAGCCCCGGACTAGGCACCTACGAGCAGTACTTC. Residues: CASSPGLGTYEQYF.

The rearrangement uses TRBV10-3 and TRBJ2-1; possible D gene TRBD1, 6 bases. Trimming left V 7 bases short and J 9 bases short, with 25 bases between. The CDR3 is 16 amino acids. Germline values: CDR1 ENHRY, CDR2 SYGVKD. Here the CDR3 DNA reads TGTGCCATCACTTCGATGGGGGCGGCTGGCCTGGGTGAGCAGTTCTTC. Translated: CAITSMGAAGLGEQFF.

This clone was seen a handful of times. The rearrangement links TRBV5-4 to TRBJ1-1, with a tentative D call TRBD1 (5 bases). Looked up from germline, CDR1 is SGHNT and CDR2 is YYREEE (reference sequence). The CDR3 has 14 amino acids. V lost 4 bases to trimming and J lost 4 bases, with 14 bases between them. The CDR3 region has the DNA TGTGCCAGCAGCCAAGCGGGGGGGGTCACTGAAGCTTTCTTT. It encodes CASSQAGGVTEAFF.

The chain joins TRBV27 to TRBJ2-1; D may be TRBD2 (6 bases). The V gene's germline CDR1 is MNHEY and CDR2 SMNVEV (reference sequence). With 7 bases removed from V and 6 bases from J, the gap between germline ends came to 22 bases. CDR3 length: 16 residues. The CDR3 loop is CASTSRGRSFGNEQFF. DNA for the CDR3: TGTGCCAGCACTAGTCGGGGGAGAAGTTTCGGCAATGAGCAGTTCTTC.

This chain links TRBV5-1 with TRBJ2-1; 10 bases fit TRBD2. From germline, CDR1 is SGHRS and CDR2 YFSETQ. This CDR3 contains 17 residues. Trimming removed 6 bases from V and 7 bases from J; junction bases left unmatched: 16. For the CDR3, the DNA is TGCGCCAGCACCCCCCTGGGAGCGGGAGGGCCGAGTAATGAGCAGTTCTTC. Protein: CASTPLGAGGPSNEQFF.

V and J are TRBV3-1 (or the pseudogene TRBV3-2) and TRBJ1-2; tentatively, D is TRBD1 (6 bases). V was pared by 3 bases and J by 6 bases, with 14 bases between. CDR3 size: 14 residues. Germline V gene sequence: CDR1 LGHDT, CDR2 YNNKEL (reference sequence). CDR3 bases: TGTGCCAGCAGCCAGGGGGCCTCGTTACATGGCTACACCTTC. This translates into CASSQGASLHGYTF.

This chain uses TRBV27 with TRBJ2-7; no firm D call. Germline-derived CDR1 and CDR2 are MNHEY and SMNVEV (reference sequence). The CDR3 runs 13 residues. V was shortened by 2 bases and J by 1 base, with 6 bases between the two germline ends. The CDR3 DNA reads TGTGCCAGCAGTTTAGGCAGATCCTACGAGCAGTACTTC. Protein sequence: CASSLGRSYEQYF.

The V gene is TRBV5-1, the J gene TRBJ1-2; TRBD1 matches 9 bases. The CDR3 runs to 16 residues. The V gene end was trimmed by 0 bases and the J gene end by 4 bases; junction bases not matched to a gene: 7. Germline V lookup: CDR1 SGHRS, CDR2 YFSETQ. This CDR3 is CASSLGGQGAFYGYTF. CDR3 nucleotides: TGCGCCAGCAGCTTGGGGGGACAGGGAGCCTTCTATGGCTACACCTTC.

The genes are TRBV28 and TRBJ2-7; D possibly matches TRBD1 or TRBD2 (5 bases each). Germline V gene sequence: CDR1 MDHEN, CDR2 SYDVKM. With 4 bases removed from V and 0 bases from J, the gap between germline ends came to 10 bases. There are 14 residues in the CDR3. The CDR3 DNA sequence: TGTGCCAGCAGTTCCCCAGGGAGCTCCTACGAGCAGTACTTC. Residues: CASSSPGSSYEQYF.

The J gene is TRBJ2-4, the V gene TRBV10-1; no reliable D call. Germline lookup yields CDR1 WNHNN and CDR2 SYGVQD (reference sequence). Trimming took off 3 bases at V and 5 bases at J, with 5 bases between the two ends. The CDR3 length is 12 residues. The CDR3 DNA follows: TGCGCCAGCAGTGATCTTCAAAACATTCAGTACTTC. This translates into CASSDLQNIQYF.

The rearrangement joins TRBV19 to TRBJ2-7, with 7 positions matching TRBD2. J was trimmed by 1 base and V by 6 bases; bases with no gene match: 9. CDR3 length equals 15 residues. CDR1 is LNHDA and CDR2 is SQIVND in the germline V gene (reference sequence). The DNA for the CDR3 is TGTGCCAGTAGCCCTCGAGTAGCGGGTTCCTACGAGCAGTACTTC. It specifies CASSPRVAGSYEQYF.

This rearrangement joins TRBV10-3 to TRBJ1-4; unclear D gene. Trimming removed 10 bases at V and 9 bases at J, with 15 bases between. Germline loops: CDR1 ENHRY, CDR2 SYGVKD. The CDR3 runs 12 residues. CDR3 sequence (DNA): TGTGCCAGAGCGATTGAGGGAAAAAAACTGTTTTTT. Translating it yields CARAIEGKKLFF.

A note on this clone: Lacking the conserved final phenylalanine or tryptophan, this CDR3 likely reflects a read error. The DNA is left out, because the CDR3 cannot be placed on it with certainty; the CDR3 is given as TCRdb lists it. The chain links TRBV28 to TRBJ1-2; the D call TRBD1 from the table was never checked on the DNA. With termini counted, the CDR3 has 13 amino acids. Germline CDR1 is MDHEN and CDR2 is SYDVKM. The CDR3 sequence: CASSSQGAQNPST.

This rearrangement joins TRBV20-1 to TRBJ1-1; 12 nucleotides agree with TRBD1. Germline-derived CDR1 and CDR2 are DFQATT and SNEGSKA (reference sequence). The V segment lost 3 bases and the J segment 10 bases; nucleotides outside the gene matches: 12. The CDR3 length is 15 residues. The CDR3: CSASTGQGALQRAFF. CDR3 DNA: TGCAGTGCTAGTACGGGACAGGGGGCCCTACAGAGAGCTTTCTTT.

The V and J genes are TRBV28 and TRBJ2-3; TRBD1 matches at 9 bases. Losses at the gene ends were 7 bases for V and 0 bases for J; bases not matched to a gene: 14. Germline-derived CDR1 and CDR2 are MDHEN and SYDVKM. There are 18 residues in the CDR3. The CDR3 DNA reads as TGTGCCAGCATCACCTCCGCTGACAGGGGGGGTAGCACAGATACGCAGTATTTT. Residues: CASITSADRGGSTDTQYF.

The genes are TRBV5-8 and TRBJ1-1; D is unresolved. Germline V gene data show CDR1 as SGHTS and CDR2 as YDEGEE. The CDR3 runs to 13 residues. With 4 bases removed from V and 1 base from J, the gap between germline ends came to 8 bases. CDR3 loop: CASSQLQNTEAFF. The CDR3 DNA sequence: TGTGCCAGCAGCCAACTCCAGAACACTGAAGCTTTCTTT.

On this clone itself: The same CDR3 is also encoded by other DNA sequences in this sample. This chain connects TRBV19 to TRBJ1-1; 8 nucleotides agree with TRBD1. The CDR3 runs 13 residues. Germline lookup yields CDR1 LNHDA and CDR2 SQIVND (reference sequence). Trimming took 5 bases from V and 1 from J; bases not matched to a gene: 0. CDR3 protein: CASSDRGNTEAFF. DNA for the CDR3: TGTGCCAGTAGTGACAGGGGGAACACTGAAGCTTTCTTT.

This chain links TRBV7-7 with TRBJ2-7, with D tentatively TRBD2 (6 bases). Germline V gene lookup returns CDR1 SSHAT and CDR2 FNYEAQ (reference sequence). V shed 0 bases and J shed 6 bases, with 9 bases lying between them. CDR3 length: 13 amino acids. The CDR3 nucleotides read TGTGCCAGCAGCTTAGCTACGGGACTCGAGCAGTACTTC. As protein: CASSLATGLEQYF.

CDR3 bases: TGTGCCAGCAGTATATTAGGGACAGGGGGCAATGAGCAGTTCTTC. It translates to CASSILGTGGNEQFF. V and J are TRBV3-1 (or the pseudogene TRBV3-2) and TRBJ2-1; 11 bases align to TRBD1. Germline-derived CDR1 and CDR2 are LGHDT and YNNKEL (reference sequence). V was pared by 6 bases and J by 6 bases, with 7 bases of the junction left unmatched. CDR3 length equals 15 residues.

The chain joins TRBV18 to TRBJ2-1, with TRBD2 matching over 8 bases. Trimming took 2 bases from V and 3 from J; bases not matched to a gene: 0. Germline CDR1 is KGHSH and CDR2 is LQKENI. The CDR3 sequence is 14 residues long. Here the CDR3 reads CASSPTSGYNEQFF. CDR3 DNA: TGTGCCAGCTCACCAACTAGCGGCTACAATGAGCAGTTCTTC.

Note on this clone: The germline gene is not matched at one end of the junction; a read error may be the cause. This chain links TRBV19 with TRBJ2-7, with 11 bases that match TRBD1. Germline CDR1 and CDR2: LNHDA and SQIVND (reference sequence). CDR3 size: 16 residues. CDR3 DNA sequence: TGTGCCAGTAGACCTGGACAGGGGGCGGGCTACTACGGGCAGTACTTC. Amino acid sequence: CASRPGQGAGYYGQYF.

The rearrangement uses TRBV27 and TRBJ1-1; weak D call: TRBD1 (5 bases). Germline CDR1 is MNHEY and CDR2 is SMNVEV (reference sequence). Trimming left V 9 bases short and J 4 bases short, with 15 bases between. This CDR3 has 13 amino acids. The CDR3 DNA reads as TGTGCCAGTAGCAGGGTCCAGCTCACTGAAGCTTTCTTT. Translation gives CASSRVQLTEAFF.